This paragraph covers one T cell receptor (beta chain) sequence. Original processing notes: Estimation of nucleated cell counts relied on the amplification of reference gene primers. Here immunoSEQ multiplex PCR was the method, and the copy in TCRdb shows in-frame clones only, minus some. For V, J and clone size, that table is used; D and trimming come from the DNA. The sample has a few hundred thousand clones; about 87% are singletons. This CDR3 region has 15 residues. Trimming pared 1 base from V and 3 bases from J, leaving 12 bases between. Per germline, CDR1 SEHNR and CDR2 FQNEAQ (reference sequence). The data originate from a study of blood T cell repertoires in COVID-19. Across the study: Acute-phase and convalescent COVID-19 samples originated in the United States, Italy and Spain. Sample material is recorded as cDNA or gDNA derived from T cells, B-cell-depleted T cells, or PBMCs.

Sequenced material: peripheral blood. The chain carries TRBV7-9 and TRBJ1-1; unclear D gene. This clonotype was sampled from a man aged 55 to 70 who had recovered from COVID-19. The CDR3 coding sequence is TGTGCCAGCAGCTTAGTGGGAGTCTTGGACACTGAAGCTTTCTTT. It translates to CASSLVGVLDTEAFF.